This passage covers 22 T cell receptor beta chains from one sample sequenced in a study of breast tumors, draining lymph nodes, adjacent tissues. TCRdb recomputed calls from the multiplex PCR reads with MiXCR, one row per CDR3 protein. The sample consists of about 130,000 distinct CDR3 sequences, 20% to 25% of them appearing once. Axillary draining lymph nodes of breast cancer patients supplied the node samples. Sample: axillary lymph node tissue. These receptors originate from a female donor with breast cancer. Some clones in this sample may be carry-over from other donors' samples.

This clonotype came up many times. The CDR3 DNA follows: TGTGCCAGCAGCGTAGGTCCGGACAGAGTCTACGAGCAGTACTTC. This translates into CASSVGPDRVYEQYF. The chain combines TRBV9 with TRBJ2-7, with a tentative D call TRBD1 (6 bases). The CDR3 is 15 amino acids. The V gene lost 0 bases and the J gene lost 3 bases, with 13 bases spanning the gap. The germline gives CDR1 SGDLS, CDR2 YYNGEE.

For this clonotype: This may arise from a read error, as a much more abundant clone is one base away. The J gene is TRBJ2-7, the V gene TRBV11-2, with D unresolved. The CDR3 is made up of 14 amino acids. Germline assignment: CDR1 SGHAT and CDR2 FQNNGV. V was clipped by 5 bases and J by 3 bases, with 14 bases between them. The DNA of the CDR3 is TGTGCCAGCAGCCTGGCTAGTTTGGGCTACGAGCAGTACTTC. Translated: CASSLASLGYEQYF.

In this sample, this clonotype turned up many times. The gene calls are TRBV11-3 and TRBJ2-3; TRBD1 is a possible D gene (6 bases). Trimming cost V 4 bases and J 5 bases, with 19 bases left between them. CDR1 and CDR2 (germline): SGHNT, YENEEA. The CDR3 length is 16 residues. CDR3 sequence: CASSSTTNPGEDTQYF. The CDR3 DNA reads as TGTGCCAGCAGCTCTACGACAAACCCAGGGGAAGATACGCAGTATTTT.

This clonotype appeared many times. The chain joins TRBV20-1 to TRBJ2-1, with D possibly TRBD2 on 6 matching bases. Trimming pared 4 bases from V and 3 bases from J, leaving 13 bases between. The germline V gene has CDR1 DFQATT and CDR2 SNEGSKA (reference sequence). This CDR3 comprises 14 residues. The DNA of the CDR3 is TGCAGTGCTAACCGACTAGAAGGCTACAATGAGCAGTTCTTC. Translation: CSANRLEGYNEQFF.

The sample holds many counts of this clonotype. CDR3 sequence (DNA): TGTGCCAGCAGCGACGGGGCGGATATGGGGGAGCAGTACTTC. It is translated as CASSDGADMGEQYF. The rearrangement links TRBV9 to TRBJ2-7; D tentatively reads TRBD1 or TRBD2 (5 bases each). Germline V gene lookup returns CDR1 SGDLS and CDR2 YYNGEE. Between the trimmed V and J ends, which lost 3 bases and 7 bases, there was a span of 17 bases. The CDR3 extends over 14 amino acids. Full variable domain (missing parts from reference TRBV9 and TRBJ2-7): DSGVTQTPKHLITATGQRVTLRCSPRSGDLSVYWYQQSLDQGLQFLIQYYNGEERAKGNILERFSAQQFPDLHSELNLSSLELGDSALYFCASSDGADMGEQYFGPGTRLTVT.

Relative to its sample, this clonotype is medium-sized. This rearrangement joins TRBV7-9 to TRBJ1-3, with no clear D. CDR1 and CDR2 from the germline V gene are SEHNR and FQNEAQ (reference sequence). V lost 5 bases and J 4 bases, leaving 12 bases between the germline ends. The CDR3 has 14 residues. CDR3 sequence: CASSPTAAGNTIYF. The CDR3, as DNA: TGTGCCAGCAGCCCGACTGCCGCAGGAAACACCATATATTTT.

V usage is TRBV6-2 or TRBV6-3 and J usage is TRBJ1-5; D may be TRBD1 (5 bases). There are 14 residues in the CDR3. V shed 8 bases and J shed 6 bases, with 17 bases lying between them. Germline CDR1 and CDR2: MNHEY and SVGEGT. The CDR3 loop reads CASGGGYEGQPQHF. DNA of the CDR3: TGTGCCAGCGGGGGGGGATACGAGGGTCAGCCCCAGCATTTT.

Turning to this clonotype: This may be a read error: a much more frequent sequence differs by one nucleotide. The rearrangement joins TRBV6-4 to TRBJ2-2; TRBD2 aligns across 9 bases. CDR3 length equals 14 residues. From germline, CDR1 is MRHNA and CDR2 SNTAGT. CDR3 protein: CASKLAGNTGEPFF. The CDR3 coding sequence is TGTGCCAGCAAGCTAGCGGGGAACACCGGGGAGCCGTTTTTT.

This clonotype occurred many times. This rearrangement joins TRBV2 to TRBJ2-5; the match to TRBD1 covers 8 bases. CDR1 is SNHLY, CDR2 FYNNEI, per germline. Trimming removed 7 bases from V and 1 base from J; junction bases left unmatched: 8. The CDR3 spans 15 residues. Here the CDR3 reads CASTPDRGRQETQYF. CDR3 in DNA: TGTGCCAGCACCCCTGACAGGGGCCGCCAAGAGACCCAGTACTTC.

Comment on this clonotype: A much larger clone lies one base from this, so it may be a read error. The chain links TRBV6-5 to TRBJ2-5; 8 nucleotides align to TRBD1. CDR1 MNHEY and CDR2 SVGAGI come from the germline V gene. V lost 4 bases, J lost 2 bases, and 3 bases stayed unmatched. The CDR3 sequence is 14 residues long. The CDR3 protein is CASSCDRGQETQYF. The CDR3 DNA follows: TGTGCCAGCAGTTGCGACAGGGGTCAAGAGACCCAGTACTTC.

About this clonotype: Germline and junction disagree at one end, which may indicate a read error. This rearrangement joins TRBV27 to TRBJ2-6, with D possibly matching TRBD1 (5 bases). Germline loops: CDR1 MNHEY, CDR2 SMNVEV (reference sequence). CDR3 size: 14 residues. CDR3 nucleotide sequence: TGTGCCAGCAGTTTATCTAGTGGGGCCGACGTCCTGACTTTC. Amino acids: CASSLSSGADVLTF. Filled out from reference TRBV27 and TRBJ2-6, the complete variable domain reads EAQVTQNPRYLITVTGKKLTVTCSQNMNHEYMSWYRQDPGLGLRQIYYSMNVEVTDKGDVPEGYKVSRKEKRNFPLILESPSPNQTSLYFCASSLSSGADVLTFGAGSRLTVL.

This clonotype was detected many times. CDR3 nucleotides: TGCGCCAGCAGCTTGGAGGGGCCCAGCACAGATACGCAGTATTTT. This encodes CASSLEGPSTDTQYF. The J gene is TRBJ2-3, the V gene TRBV5-1; TRBD1 might be the D (5 bases). The CDR3 loop spans 15 amino acids. Deletions cut 0 bases from V and 0 bases from J, with 8 bases between. Germline V CDR1 and CDR2: SGHRS, YFSETQ.

The table lists this clonotype with many counts. CDR3 region: CASSTAGQGYGYTF. The CDR3 DNA sequence: TGTGCCAGTAGTACCGCTGGACAGGGATATGGCTACACCTTC. J is TRBJ1-2 and V is TRBV19; TRBD1 matches 8 bases. Trimming cost V 4 bases and J 5 bases; bases outside gene matches: 6. CDR3 length equals 14 residues. Germline-derived CDR1 and CDR2 are LNHDA and SQIVND (reference sequence). The full variable domain, rest sourced from reference TRBV19 and TRBJ1-2, is DGGITQSPKYLFRKEGQNVTLSCEQNLNHDAMYWYRQDPGQGLRLIYYSQIVNDFQKGDIAEGYSVSREKKESFPLTVTSAQKNPTAFYLCASSTAGQGYGYTFGSGTRLTVV.

This clonotype was recorded many times. The V and J genes are TRBV7-2 and TRBJ2-3; D is possibly TRBD2 (5 bases). CDR1 and CDR2 from the germline V gene are SGHTA and FQGNSA. CDR3 length: 13 amino acids. The V and J ends lost 1 base and 6 bases respectively, with 8 bases between them. CDR3 in amino acids: CASSLEGVDTQYF. The CDR3 DNA is TGTGCCAGCAGCTTAGAGGGAGTGGATACGCAGTATTTT. Looking up the rest from reference TRBV7-2 and TRBJ2-3 gives the full variable domain: GAGVSQSPSNKVTEKGKDVELRCDPISGHTALYWYRQSLGQGLEFLIYFQGNSAPDKSGLPSDRFSAERTGGSVSTLTIQRTQQEDSAVYLCASSLEGVDTQYFGPGTRLTVL.

As regards this clonotype: A much larger clone sits a single nucleotide away, making a read error possible. The V and J genes are TRBV6-1 and TRBJ2-1, with 12 bases aligning to TRBD1. The CDR3 is made up of 15 amino acids. Germline CDR1 and CDR2: MNHNS and SASEGT. CDR3 loop: CSSSDRDRGRDEQFF. The CDR3 region has the DNA TGTTCCAGCAGTGACCGGGACAGGGGGCGTGATGAGCAGTTCTTC.

This clonotype was counted many times. V is TRBV29-1 and J is TRBJ1-2; D not resolved. V was trimmed by 6 bases and J by 0 bases, leaving 8 bases between them. Looked up from germline, CDR1 is SQVTM and CDR2 is ANQGSEA. CDR3 length equals 12 residues. The DNA for the CDR3 is TGCAGCGTCCTCACCCCTAACTATGGCTACACCTTC. Residues: CSVLTPNYGYTF.

This clonotype was seen at least ten times. This rearrangement joins TRBV15 to TRBJ1-6; 10 nucleotides align to TRBD1. V shed 3 bases and J 3 bases; nucleotides not matched to a gene: 5. CDR3 length: 17 residues. Germline V CDR1 and CDR2: LNHNV, YYDKDF (reference sequence). The CDR3 nucleotides are TGTGCCACCAGCAGGGGGAGGACAGGGGGCTATAATTCACCCCTCCACTTT. Encoded protein: CATSRGRTGGYNSPLHF.

Details on this clonotype: A read error may explain this, as a much larger clone is one base away. It is likely a read error, because the conserved phenylalanine at the end of the CDR3 is missing. The rearrangement links TRBV5-6 to TRBJ2-7; D may be TRBD2 (6 bases). From germline, CDR1 is SGHDT and CDR2 YYEEEE. Trimming left V 6 bases short and J 3 bases short, with 16 bases between. This CDR3 has 14 amino acids. The CDR3 bases are TGTGCCAGCAAGCAAACGGGACTTGACTACGAGCAGTACCTC. This encodes CASKQTGLDYEQYL.

This clonotype came up many times. This chain connects TRBV15 to TRBJ2-1; the match to TRBD1 covers 7 bases. The V gene end was trimmed by 5 bases and the J gene end by 6 bases; junction bases not matched to a gene: 10. This CDR3 contains 15 residues. Germline values: CDR1 LNHNV, CDR2 YYDKDF (reference sequence). As DNA, the CDR3 is TGTGCCACCAGCCGACAGGGAAAAGGTTCCAATGAGCAGTTCTTC. This gives the protein CATSRQGKGSNEQFF. Supplemented by reference TRBV15 and TRBJ2-1, the full variable domain reads DAMVIQNPRYQVTQFGKPVTLSCSQTLNHNVMYWYQQKSSQAPKLLFHYYDKDFNNEADTPDNFQSRRPNTSFCFLDIRSPGLGDTAMYLCATSRQGKGSNEQFFGPGTRLTVL.

This clonotype was counted many times. The rearrangement uses TRBV9 and TRBJ2-1, with D possibly TRBD1 on 5 matching bases. Trimming left V 3 bases short and J 5 bases short, with 18 bases between. The CDR3 has 16 residues. Germline-derived CDR1 and CDR2 are SGDLS and YYNGEE. The CDR3 region has the DNA TGTGCCAGCAGCGGCCTAGGGGCGGCTCCTGACAATGAGCAGTTCTTC. Encoded protein: CASSGLGAAPDNEQFF.

Note on this clonotype: This clone may be a read error of a much larger clone one base away. The chain is built from TRBV19 and TRBJ2-1; D remains ambiguous. This CDR3 comprises 15 residues. Per germline, CDR1 LNHDA and CDR2 SQIVND (reference sequence). V gave up 1 base and J gave up 4 bases, with 11 bases separating them. CDR3 bases: TGTGCCAGTAGTATAGCCGCTAGACGGTACAATGAGCAGTTCTTC. Translated, it gives CASSIAARRYNEQFF.

With regard to this clonotype: This is likely a read error, given that the CDR3 carries no conserved phenylalanine or tryptophan at its end. Because the CDR3's place on the DNA is in doubt, the DNA is left out and the CDR3 is given as listed by TCRdb. The V call is TRBV28, the J call TRBJ2-3; the table's D call, TRBD1, has no DNA check behind it. Germline values: CDR1 MDHEN, CDR2 SYDVKM. 14 amino acids form the CDR3, both terminal residues included. The CDR3 sequence: CASSSPQSWGALDL.